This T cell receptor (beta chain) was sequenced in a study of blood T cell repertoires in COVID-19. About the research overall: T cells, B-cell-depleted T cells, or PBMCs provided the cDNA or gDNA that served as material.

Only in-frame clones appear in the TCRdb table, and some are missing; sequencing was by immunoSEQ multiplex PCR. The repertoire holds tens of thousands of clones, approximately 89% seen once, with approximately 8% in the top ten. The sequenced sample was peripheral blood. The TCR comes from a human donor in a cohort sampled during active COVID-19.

CDR3 bases: TGTGCCAGCGGTCAGGGACGGGGGGCTCGGTCTGGCTACACCTTC. Translating gives CASGQGRGARSGYTF. The gene calls are TRBV27 and TRBJ1-2; D may be TRBD1 (6 bases). The ends were cut back, 8 bases at V and 7 bases at J, with 23 bases in the middle. The CDR3 is 15 amino acids. Germline V lookup: CDR1 MNHEY, CDR2 SMNVEV (reference sequence).